This T cell receptor beta chain comes out of a study of cytomegalovirus exposure and HLA in healthy donors. Study in general: For the 300 to 400 genotyped donors, about 81% fell within the Caucasian-associated ancestry cluster.

The PCR ran on 60 Vbeta and 13 Jbeta primers. Sequencing used immunoSEQ multiplex PCR; TCRdb keeps in-frame clones, though not all of them. The table for this sample gives tens of thousands of clones. This CDR3 region has 16 residues. Germline V gene lookup returns CDR1 LGHNA and CDR2 YSLEER. Trimming removed 0 bases from V and 8 bases from J, with 16 bases in between. Material for sequencing was PBMCs. V usage is TRBV4-3 and J usage is TRBJ1-4; D possibly corresponds to TRBD1 (6 bases). The TCR comes from a man aged 30 to 45 in good health and CMV-seronegative. The CDR3 DNA follows: TGCGCCAGCAGCCAAGAGATGCGGGGGCGACTAGAAAAACTGTTTTTT. This translates into CASSQEMRGRLEKLFF.